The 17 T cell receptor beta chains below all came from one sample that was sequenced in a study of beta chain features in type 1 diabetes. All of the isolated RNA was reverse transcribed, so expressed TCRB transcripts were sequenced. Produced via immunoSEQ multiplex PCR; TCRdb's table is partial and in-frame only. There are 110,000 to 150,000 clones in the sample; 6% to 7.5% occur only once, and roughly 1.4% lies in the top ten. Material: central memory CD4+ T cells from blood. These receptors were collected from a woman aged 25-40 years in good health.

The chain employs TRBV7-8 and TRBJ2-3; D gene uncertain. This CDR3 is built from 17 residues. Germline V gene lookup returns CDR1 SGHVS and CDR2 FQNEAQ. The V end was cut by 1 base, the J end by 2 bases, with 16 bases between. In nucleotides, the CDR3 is TGTGCCAGCAGCTTAGTTGCTCCCCGGGTTCCCACAGATACGCAGTATTTT. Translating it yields CASSLVAPRVPTDTQYF.

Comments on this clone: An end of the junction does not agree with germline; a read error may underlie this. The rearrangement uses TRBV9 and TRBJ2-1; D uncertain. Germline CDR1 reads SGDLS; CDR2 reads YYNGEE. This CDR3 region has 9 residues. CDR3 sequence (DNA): TGTGCCAGCAGCCCGGGTGGAATCTTC. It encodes CASSPGGIF. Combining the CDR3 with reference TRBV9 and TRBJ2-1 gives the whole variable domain DSGVTQTPKHLITATGQRVTLRCSPRSGDLSVYWYQQSLDQGLQFLIQYYNGEERAKGNILERFSAQQFPDLHSELNLSSLELGDSALYFCASSPGGIFGPGTRLTVL.

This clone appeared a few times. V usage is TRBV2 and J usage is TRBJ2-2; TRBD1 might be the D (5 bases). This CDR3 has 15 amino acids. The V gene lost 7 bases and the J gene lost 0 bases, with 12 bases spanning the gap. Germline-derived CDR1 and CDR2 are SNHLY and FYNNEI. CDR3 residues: CASKYRTSNTGELFF. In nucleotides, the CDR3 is TGTGCCAGCAAGTACCGGACATCGAACACCGGGGAGCTGTTTTTT.

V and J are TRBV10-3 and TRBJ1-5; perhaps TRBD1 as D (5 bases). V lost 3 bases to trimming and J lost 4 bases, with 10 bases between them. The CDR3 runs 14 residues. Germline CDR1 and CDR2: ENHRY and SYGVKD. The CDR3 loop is CAISDVSGNQPQHF. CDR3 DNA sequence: TGTGCCATCAGTGATGTGTCAGGGAATCAGCCCCAGCATTTT.

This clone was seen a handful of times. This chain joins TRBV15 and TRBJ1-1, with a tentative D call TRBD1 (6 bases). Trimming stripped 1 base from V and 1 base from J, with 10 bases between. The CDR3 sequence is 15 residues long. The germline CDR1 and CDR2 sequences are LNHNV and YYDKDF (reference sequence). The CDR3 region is CATSRGQAGNTEAFF. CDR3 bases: TGTGCCACCAGCAGAGGACAGGCGGGGAACACTGAAGCTTTCTTT.

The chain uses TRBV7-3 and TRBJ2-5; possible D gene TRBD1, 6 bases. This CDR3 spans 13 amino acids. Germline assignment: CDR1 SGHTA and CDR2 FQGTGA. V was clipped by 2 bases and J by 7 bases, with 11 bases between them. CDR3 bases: TGTGCCAGCAGCTTAGACAGGACGGGGACCCAGTACTTC. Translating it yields CASSLDRTGTQYF.

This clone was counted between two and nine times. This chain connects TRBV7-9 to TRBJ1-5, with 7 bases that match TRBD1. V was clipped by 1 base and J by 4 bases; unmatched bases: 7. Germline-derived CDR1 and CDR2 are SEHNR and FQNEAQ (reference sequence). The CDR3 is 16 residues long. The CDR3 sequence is CASSLGRGQQNQPQHF. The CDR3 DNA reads TGTGCCAGCAGCTTAGGGAGGGGACAGCAAAATCAGCCCCAGCATTTT.

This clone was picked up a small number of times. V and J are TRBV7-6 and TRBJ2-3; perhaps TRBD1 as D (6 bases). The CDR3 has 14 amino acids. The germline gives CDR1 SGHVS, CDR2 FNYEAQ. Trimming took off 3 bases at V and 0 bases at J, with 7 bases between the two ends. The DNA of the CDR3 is TGTGCCAGCAGCTTGGACAGTAGCACAGATACGCAGTATTTT. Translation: CASSLDSSTDTQYF.

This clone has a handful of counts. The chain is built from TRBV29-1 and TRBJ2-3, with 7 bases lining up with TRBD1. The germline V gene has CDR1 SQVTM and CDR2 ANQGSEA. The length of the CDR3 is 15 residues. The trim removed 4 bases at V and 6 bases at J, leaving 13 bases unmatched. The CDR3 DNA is TGCAGCGTTGCACTGACAGGGCAGGCAGCGGATACGCAGTATTTT. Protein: CSVALTGQAADTQYF.

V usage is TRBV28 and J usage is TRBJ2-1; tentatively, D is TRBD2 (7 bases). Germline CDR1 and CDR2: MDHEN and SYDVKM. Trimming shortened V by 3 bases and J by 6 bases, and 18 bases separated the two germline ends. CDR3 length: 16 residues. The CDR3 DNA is TGTGCCAGCAGTTTCGGGGGAGGACAGCGGGGCAATGAGCAGTTCTTC. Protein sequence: CASSFGGGQRGNEQFF. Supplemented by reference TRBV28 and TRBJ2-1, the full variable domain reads DVKVTQSSRYLVKRTGEKVFLECVQDMDHENMFWYRQDPGLGLRLIYFSYDVKMKEKGDIPEGYSVSREKKERFSLILESASTNQTSMYLCASSFGGGQRGNEQFFGPGTRLTVL.

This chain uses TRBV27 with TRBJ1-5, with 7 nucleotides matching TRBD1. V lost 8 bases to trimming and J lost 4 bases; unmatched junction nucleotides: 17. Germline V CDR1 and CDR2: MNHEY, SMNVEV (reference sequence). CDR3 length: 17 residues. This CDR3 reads CASALTLDRVGNQPQHF. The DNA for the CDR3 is TGTGCCAGCGCTTTGACCTTAGACAGGGTCGGAAATCAGCCCCAGCATTTT.

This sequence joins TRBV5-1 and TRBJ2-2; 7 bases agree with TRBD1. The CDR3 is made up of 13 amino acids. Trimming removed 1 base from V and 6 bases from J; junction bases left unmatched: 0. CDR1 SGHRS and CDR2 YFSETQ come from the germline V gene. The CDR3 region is CASSLQGAGELFF. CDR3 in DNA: TGCGCCAGCAGCTTGCAGGGGGCCGGGGAGCTGTTTTTT.

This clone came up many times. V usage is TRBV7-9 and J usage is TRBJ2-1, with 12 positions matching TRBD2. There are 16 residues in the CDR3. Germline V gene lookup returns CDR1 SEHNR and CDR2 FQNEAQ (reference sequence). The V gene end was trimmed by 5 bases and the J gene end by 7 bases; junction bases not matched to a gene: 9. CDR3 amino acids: CASSPWTSGNVNEQFF. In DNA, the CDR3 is TGTGCCAGCAGCCCCTGGACTAGCGGGAATGTAAATGAGCAGTTCTTC.

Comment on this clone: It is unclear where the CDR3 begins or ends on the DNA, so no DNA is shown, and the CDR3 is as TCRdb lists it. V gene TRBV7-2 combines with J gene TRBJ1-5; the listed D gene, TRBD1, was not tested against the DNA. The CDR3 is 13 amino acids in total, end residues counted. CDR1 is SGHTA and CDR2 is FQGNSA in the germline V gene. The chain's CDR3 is CASSLAFGQGIHF.

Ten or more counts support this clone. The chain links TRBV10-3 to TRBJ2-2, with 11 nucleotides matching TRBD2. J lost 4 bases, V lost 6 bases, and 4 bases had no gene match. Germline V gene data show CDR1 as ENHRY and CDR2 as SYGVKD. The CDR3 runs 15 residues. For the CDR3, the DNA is TGTGCCATCAGCACCGGGACTAGCGGCACCGGGGAGCTGTTTTTT. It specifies CAISTGTSGTGELFF.

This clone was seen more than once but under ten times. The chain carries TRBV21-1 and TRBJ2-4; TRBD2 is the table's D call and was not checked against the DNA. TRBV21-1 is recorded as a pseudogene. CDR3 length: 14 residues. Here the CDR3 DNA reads TGTGCCAGCAAGCGGACCGCCGAGGGAAACATTCAGTACTTC. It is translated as CASKRTAEGNIQYF.

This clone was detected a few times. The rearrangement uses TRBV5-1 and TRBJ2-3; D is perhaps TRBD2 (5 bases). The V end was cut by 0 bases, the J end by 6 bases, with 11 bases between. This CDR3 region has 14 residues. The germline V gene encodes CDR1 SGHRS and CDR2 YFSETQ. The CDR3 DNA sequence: TGCGCCAGCAGCTTGGACGGGCGGAGGGATACGCAGTATTTT. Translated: CASSLDGRRDTQYF.